These 10 T cell receptor beta chains originate from one sample sequenced in a study of blood T cell repertoires in COVID-19. Assay used: immunoSEQ multiplex PCR; TCRdb lists only in-frame clones, some missing. The table has roughly 190,000 clones, around 85% seen once. The source material was peripheral blood. The receptor set was obtained from a man aged 25 to 45 with acute or convalescent COVID-19.

This chain uses TRBV9 with TRBJ1-4; D remains ambiguous. The germline V gene encodes CDR1 SGDLS and CDR2 YYNGEE. This CDR3 region has 15 residues. V dropped 4 bases and J dropped 5 bases, with 15 bases sitting between them. This chain's CDR3 is CASSTLSGENEKLFF. DNA of the CDR3: TGTGCCAGCAGCACCTTATCTGGGGAGAATGAAAAACTGTTTTTT.

As DNA, the CDR3 is TGTGCCAGCGGTCGGGACAGGGTTTCACCCCTCCACTTT. This gives the protein CASGRDRVSPLHF. The chain links TRBV5-4 to TRBJ1-6; 9 bases align to TRBD1. CDR3 length: 13 residues. Germline CDR1 reads SGHNT; CDR2 reads YYREEE (reference sequence). V trimming: 7 bases; J trimming: 9 bases; junction bases outside the gene matches: 5.

V and J are TRBV5-1 and TRBJ2-3, with a tentative D call TRBD1 (6 bases). This CDR3 has 13 amino acids. Per the germline V gene, CDR1 is SGHRS and CDR2 is YFSETQ. The V end lost 0 bases, the J end lost 4 bases, and 6 bases lay between the germline ends. CDR3 residues: CASSLGGPDTQYF. In DNA form, the CDR3 reads TGCGCCAGCAGCTTGGGGGGGCCAGATACGCAGTATTTT.

The chain recombines TRBV18 with TRBJ2-3; D possibly corresponds to TRBD1 (6 bases). V lost 3 bases to trimming and J lost 2 bases, with 15 bases between them. The CDR3 loop spans 16 amino acids. Germline assignment: CDR1 KGHSH and CDR2 LQKENI. CDR3: CASSPTQVGATDTQYF. The CDR3 DNA reads as TGTGCCAGCTCACCCACCCAAGTGGGGGCCACAGATACGCAGTATTTT.

This chain connects TRBV9 to TRBJ1-6; no reliable D call. CDR3 length: 16 amino acids. In germline, CDR1 is SGDLS, CDR2 YYNGEE. The V end was cut by 3 bases, the J end by 9 bases, with 19 bases between. The CDR3 DNA follows: TGTGCCAGCAGCGGAGAGGTGGGGAAGGAGGCTTCACCCCTCCACTTT. Its translation is CASSGEVGKEASPLHF.

The chain combines TRBV28 with TRBJ1-5; no definite D call. Germline V gene lookup returns CDR1 MDHEN and CDR2 SYDVKM. With 3 bases removed from V and 6 bases from J, the gap between germline ends came to 18 bases. This CDR3 region has 16 residues. The DNA for the CDR3 is TGTGCCAGCAGTTTTGCGGCAACCTTACGTGGTCAGCCCCAGCATTTT. This translates into CASSFAATLRGQPQHF.

This clone appeared a single time. The V call is TRBV2, the J call TRBJ1-6; TRBD1 matches 7 bases. Germline CDR1 reads SNHLY; CDR2 reads FYNNEI. CDR3 size: 14 residues. V was pared by 7 bases and J by 7 bases, with 7 bases of the junction left unmatched. The CDR3 DNA is TGTGCCAGCACTGAGACAGGGCTGAATTCACCCCTCCACTTT. Translated: CASTETGLNSPLHF.

In regard to this clone: A junction boundary mismatches the germline segment, possibly from a read error. V usage is TRBV2 and J usage is TRBJ2-1; 11 nucleotides agree with TRBD2. There are 11 residues in the CDR3. Looked up from germline, CDR1 is SNHLY and CDR2 is FYNNEI. As DNA, the CDR3 is TGTGCCAGCAGTGATAGACTAGCGGGGCTCTTC. It encodes CASSDRLAGLF.

This clone was detected only a few times. J is TRBJ2-1 and V is TRBV9; 8 bases agree with TRBD1. The CDR3 consists of 15 residues. Germline CDR1 reads SGDLS; CDR2 reads YYNGEE. The V segment lost 0 bases and the J segment 4 bases; nucleotides outside the gene matches: 3. The CDR3 here is CASSVEGDRYNEQFF. For the CDR3, the DNA is TGTGCCAGCAGCGTAGAGGGGGACAGGTACAATGAGCAGTTCTTC.

The gene calls are TRBV6-5 and TRBJ2-5; tentatively, D is TRBD1 (6 bases). Trimming removed 10 bases from V and 2 bases from J, with 11 bases in between. Germline values: CDR1 MNHEY, CDR2 SVGAGI. This CDR3 has 12 residues. The CDR3 sequence is CAIGQIQETQYF. The CDR3 DNA reads as TGTGCCATCGGACAGATTCAAGAGACCCAGTACTTC.